This TCR beta chain was captured in a study of cytomegalovirus exposure and HLA in healthy donors. V was pared by 1 base and J by 15 bases, with 14 bases between. Germline assignment: CDR1 SGHNT and CDR2 YYREEE (reference sequence). The CDR3 is 12 residues long. Findings and caveats of the study: In a later analysis, at a false discovery rate of 0.05, under 20,000 TCR beta sequences matched HLA alleles. There were some V segments, including TRBV6-2 and TRBV6-3, excluded as indistinguishable. Most TCR sequences proved rare, with some public TCRs found in many donors.

In the PCR, 60 Vbeta and 13 Jbeta primers were used. Assay: immunoSEQ multiplex PCR; the TCRdb copy retains only in-frame clones and omits some. The table includes some 88,000 clones, over 65% detected once. As for this clone: Its antigen is unidentified.

The V gene is TRBV5-4, the J gene TRBJ2-1, with a weak D call TRBD2 (6 bases). The sequence came from a woman aged 18 to 35 in good health and CMV-seropositive. Sample: PBMCs. For the CDR3, the DNA is TGTGCCAGCAGCTTGTGGGAGGACAAGCGGTTCTTC. It codes for CASSLWEDKRFF. The whole variable domain, remainder taken from reference TRBV5-4 and TRBJ2-1, is ETGVTQSPTHLIKTRGQQVTLRCSSQSGHNTVSWYQQALGQGPQFIFQYYREEENGRGNFPPRFSGLQFPNYSSELNVNALELDDSALYLCASSLWEDKRFFGPGTRLTVL.